The subject of this entry is one T cell receptor beta chain. Its antigen is not identified. The data derive from a study of beta chain features in type 1 diabetes. Findings of the study overall: Sequencing of cDNA might inflate the share of cells that strongly express TCR. The naive, central memory and Treg TCRB repertoires looked more alike in patients than they did in healthy donors.

As every portion of the isolated RNA was reverse transcribed, the sequencing read expressed TCRB transcripts. The assay was immunoSEQ multiplex PCR, and TCRdb's table has in-frame clones only and misses some. The sample lists about 230,000 clones; 9.6% were seen once. Germline-derived CDR1 and CDR2 are LNHNV and YYDKDF (reference sequence). J gave up 5 bases and V 3 bases, and 10 bases lay outside the gene matches. The CDR3 loop spans 16 amino acids. There was one heparinised blood draw per donor, averaging approximately 120 mL. Sequenced input: naive CD4+ T cells from blood. The source is a woman aged 18-29 years in good health. The V call is TRBV15, the J call TRBJ2-3; TRBD1 matches at 8 bases. The CDR3 region is CATSSIVDRGRDTQYF. DNA for the CDR3: TGTGCCACCAGCAGTATCGTCGACAGGGGAAGAGATACGCAGTATTTT.